The 30 T cell receptor beta chains reported below all come from one sample, sequenced in a study of T cell changes during pregnancy in multiple sclerosis. Assay: immunoSEQ multiplex PCR; the TCRdb copy retains only in-frame clones and omits some. The table shows about 64,000 clones, with about 96% occurring only once. The material was CD8+ T cells from peripheral blood mononuclear cells, obtained after pregnancy. Receptors were obtained from a female donor with multiple sclerosis, enrolled in a pregnancy study.

The chain links TRBV5-8 to TRBJ1-1; D uncertain. There are 15 residues in the CDR3. V dropped 0 bases and J dropped 2 bases, with 11 bases sitting between them. Germline-derived CDR1 and CDR2 are SGHTS and YDEGEE. CDR3 DNA sequence: TGTGCCAGCAGCTTGGCCGAGGGAACAAACACTGAAGCTTTCTTT. This sequence encodes CASSLAEGTNTEAFF.

V is TRBV29-1 and J is TRBJ2-7; perhaps TRBD2 as D (6 bases). CDR1 and CDR2 (germline): SQVTM, ANQGSEA. The CDR3 has 14 residues. V lost 0 bases and J lost 0, with 9 bases in between. DNA of the CDR3: TGCAGCGTTGAAGACGGGGGACCCTCCTACGAGCAGTACTTC. It translates to CSVEDGGPSYEQYF.

J is TRBJ2-1 and V is TRBV7-6; possibly TRBD2 for D (6 bases). With 1 base removed from V and 6 bases from J, the gap between germline ends came to 13 bases. CDR3 length equals 15 residues. The germline gives CDR1 SGHVS, CDR2 FNYEAQ. The CDR3 spells CASSLVSGGSNEQFF. Here the CDR3 DNA reads TGTGCCAGCAGCTTAGTTAGCGGAGGGTCCAATGAGCAGTTCTTC.

The chain links TRBV7-8 to TRBJ2-7; D is unclear. The CDR3 runs to 13 residues. V was clipped by 6 bases and J by 2 bases, with 11 bases between them. Germline V gene lookup returns CDR1 SGHVS and CDR2 FQNEAQ. Here the CDR3 reads CASSFSLAYEQYF. In DNA, the CDR3 is TGTGCCAGCAGTTTTAGCTTAGCCTACGAGCAGTACTTC. Complete variable domain (other parts from reference TRBV7-8 and TRBJ2-7): GAGVSQSPRYKVAKRGQDVALRCDPISGHVSLFWYQQALGQGPEFLTYFQNEAQLDKSGLPSDRFFAERPEGSVSTLKIQRTQQEDSAVYLCASSFSLAYEQYFGPGTRLTVT.

In its sample, this clone was seen once. The chain recombines TRBV7-9 with TRBJ2-5; D is ambiguous. Germline V gives CDR1 SEHNR, CDR2 FQNEAQ (reference sequence). The CDR3 consists of 12 residues. V shed 5 bases and J shed 5 bases, with 9 bases lying between them. CDR3 in DNA: TGTGCCAGCAGCCCTGGAGTGGAGACCCAGTACTTC. Protein sequence: CASSPGVETQYF.

The chain links TRBV28 to TRBJ2-7, with TRBD1 identical over 8 bases. The germline V gene encodes CDR1 MDHEN and CDR2 SYDVKM. V trimming: 6 bases; J trimming: 6 bases; junction bases outside the gene matches: 13. The CDR3 totals 15 residues. Here the CDR3 DNA reads TGTGCCAGCAGCTATCGAACCGACAGGGGAATCGAGCAGTACTTC. It translates to CASSYRTDRGIEQYF.

With regard to this clone: At one end, the junction sequence differs from germline, possibly due to a read error. This chain joins TRBV28 and TRBJ2-1; 10 bases match TRBD2. The CDR3 covers 14 residues. Germline-derived CDR1 and CDR2 are MDHEN and SYDVKM. The CDR3 DNA reads TGTGCCAGCAGTGGGGGACTAGCGAACAATGATCAGTTCTTC. Encoded protein: CASSGGLANNDQFF. Using reference TRBV28 and TRBJ2-1 for the parts outside the CDR3, the full variable domain is DVKVTQSSRYLVKRTGEKVFLECVQDMDHENMFWYRQDPGLGLRLIYFSYDVKMKEKGDIPEGYSVSREKKERFSLILESASTNQTSMYLCASSGGLANNDQFFGPGTRLTVL.

V and J are TRBV7-6 and TRBJ2-7; 9 nucleotides match TRBD1. CDR3 length: 14 residues. The germline V gene has CDR1 SGHVS and CDR2 FNYEAQ. Losses at the gene ends were 5 bases for V and 5 bases for J; bases not matched to a gene: 7. The DNA for the CDR3 is TGTGCCAGCAGCCCTGGGACAGGGATTAACGAGCAGTACTTC. This gives the protein CASSPGTGINEQYF.

The gene calls are TRBV6-5 and TRBJ2-2; no clear D gene. V lost 8 bases, J lost 8 bases, and 9 bases lay in between. The CDR3 has 11 residues. From germline, CDR1 is MNHEY and CDR2 SVGAGI. The DNA for the CDR3 is TGTGCCAGCCGGGTAGCTGGGGAGCTGTTTTTT. Its translation: CASRVAGELFF.

The chain has TRBV27 and TRBJ1-4; TRBD1 matches 8 bases. The germline gives CDR1 MNHEY, CDR2 SMNVEV (reference sequence). V was clipped by 5 bases and J by 8 bases; unmatched bases: 10. The CDR3 covers 15 residues. Written as DNA, the CDR3 is TGTGCCAGCAGTGCCGGAGGCAGGGGGCGCGAAAAACTGTTTTTT. This sequence encodes CASSAGGRGREKLFF.

V is TRBV9 and J is TRBJ2-5; perhaps TRBD2 as D (6 bases). There are 15 residues in the CDR3. CDR1 and CDR2 (germline): SGDLS, YYNGEE. Trimming took 0 bases from V and 2 from J, leaving 11 bases between them. The CDR3 spells CASSVVGTFQETQYF. Here the CDR3 DNA reads TGTGCCAGCAGCGTAGTGGGGACTTTTCAAGAGACCCAGTACTTC.

CDR3 DNA: TGTGCCAGCAGCTTAGCGCGGTCTAGCGGGAGTGCGTATGAGCAGTTCTTC. Translation: CASSLARSSGSAYEQFF. V is TRBV11-1 and J is TRBJ2-1; TRBD2 aligns across 10 bases. Germline V gene data show CDR1 as SGHAT and CDR2 as FQDESV (reference sequence). With 0 bases clipped from V and 8 bases from J, the junction kept 10 bases outside the gene matches. The CDR3 has 17 amino acids. The full variable domain, completed using reference TRBV11-1 and TRBJ2-1, is EAEVAQSPRYKITEKSQAVAFWCDPISGHATLYWYRQILGQGPELLVQFQDESVVDDSQLPKDRFSAERLKGVDSTLKIQPAELGDSAMYLCASSLARSSGSAYEQFFGPGTRLTVL.

This chain links TRBV7-9 with TRBJ2-3, with 9 positions matching TRBD1. Germline trimming cut 0 bases from V and 6 bases from J; bases unmatched to any gene: 7. The CDR3 totals 16 residues. Looked up from germline, CDR1 is SEHNR and CDR2 is FQNEAQ (reference sequence). This chain's CDR3 is CASSLAGGQGSDTQYF. CDR3 DNA sequence: TGTGCCAGCAGCTTAGCGGGGGGACAGGGTTCTGATACGCAGTATTTT.

V is TRBV7-9 and J is TRBJ2-7, with D perhaps TRBD1 (6 bases). The germline V and J ends were trimmed by 5 bases and 2 bases, with 16 bases remaining between them. This CDR3 comprises 15 residues. CDR1 and CDR2 (germline): SEHNR, FQNEAQ (reference sequence). The CDR3 is CASSTDSLSPYEQYF. CDR3 DNA: TGTGCCAGCAGCACGGACAGCTTGAGTCCCTACGAGCAGTACTTC.

The rearrangement joins TRBV27 to TRBJ2-7, with D possibly being TRBD1 (6 bases). The CDR3 runs to 14 residues. V was shortened by 2 bases and J by 3 bases, with 11 bases between the two germline ends. Per the germline V gene, CDR1 is MNHEY and CDR2 is SMNVEV (reference sequence). The CDR3 DNA is TGTGCCAGCAGTTTAACAGGGATGGGCTACGAGCAGTACTTC. Translated, it gives CASSLTGMGYEQYF.

The chain joins TRBV28 to TRBJ1-5; D ambiguous. This CDR3 has 14 residues. V was pared by 5 bases and J by 0 bases, with 8 bases between. Germline V gene data show CDR1 as MDHEN and CDR2 as SYDVKM. CDR3 nucleotides: TGTGCCAGCAGTCGGCGGTCTAGCAATCAGCCCCAGCATTTT. It is translated as CASSRRSSNQPQHF.

The J gene is TRBJ1-5, the V gene TRBV27; tentative D call: TRBD1 (5 bases). The CDR3 consists of 14 residues. Germline V gene lookup returns CDR1 MNHEY and CDR2 SMNVEV (reference sequence). Trimming shortened V by 8 bases and J by 6 bases, and 17 bases separated the two germline ends. The DNA for the CDR3 is TGTGCCAGCTCTCGTTGGACATTTATTCAGCCCCAGCATTTT. Encoded protein: CASSRWTFIQPQHF.

The chain recombines TRBV29-1 with TRBJ2-7; TRBD1 agrees at 8 bases. V shed 0 bases, J shed 2 bases, and the junction held 6 bases outside the gene matches. The CDR3 has 15 residues. Germline V CDR1 and CDR2: SQVTM, ANQGSEA. CDR3 in amino acids: CSVEDPRGHTYEQYF. The CDR3 DNA sequence: TGCAGCGTTGAAGACCCCAGGGGGCATACCTACGAGCAGTACTTC.

V gene TRBV7-9 combines with J gene TRBJ1-1; possible D gene TRBD1, 6 bases. The germline V and J ends were trimmed by 7 bases and 2 bases, with 14 bases remaining between them. Germline V lookup: CDR1 SEHNR, CDR2 FQNEAQ (reference sequence). The CDR3 runs 14 residues. The CDR3 DNA reads TGTGCCAGCACCCCCAGACAGGCTAACACTGAAGCTTTCTTT. It yields the protein CASTPRQANTEAFF.

The chain recombines TRBV2 with TRBJ2-3; D gene ambiguous. Trimming removed 0 bases from V and 0 bases from J, with 10 bases in between. The CDR3 has 16 residues. Germline values: CDR1 SNHLY, CDR2 FYNNEI. In nucleotides, the CDR3 is TGTGCCAGCAGTGAAGCATGGAGTCCTAGCACAGATACGCAGTATTTT. Residues: CASSEAWSPSTDTQYF.

The chain carries TRBV19 and TRBJ2-1; D possibly corresponds to TRBD2 (5 bases). The CDR3 is made up of 15 amino acids. The V end lost 2 bases, the J end lost 10 bases, and 18 bases lay between the germline ends. Per germline, CDR1 LNHDA and CDR2 SQIVND (reference sequence). The CDR3 sequence is CASSIRWNLAGEQFF. CDR3 nucleotides: TGTGCCAGTAGTATACGATGGAATCTAGCCGGAGAGCAGTTCTTC.

The chain joins TRBV6-5 to TRBJ2-5; a weak D match, TRBD2 (6 bases). This CDR3 has 14 amino acids. V lost 1 base to trimming and J lost 5 bases, with 11 bases between them. Germline-derived CDR1 and CDR2 are MNHEY and SVGAGI. Here the CDR3 DNA reads TGTGCCAGCAGTTACTTACTGGAGGGGGAGACCCAGTACTTC. This sequence encodes CASSYLLEGETQYF.

This clone was recorded once. DNA for the CDR3: TGTGCCAGCCGGAGTGGGCAGCCCCAGCATTTT. It codes for CASRSGQPQHF. This chain joins TRBV28 and TRBJ1-5; D call uncertain. V shed 8 bases and J shed 7 bases, with 9 bases lying between them. The CDR3 is 11 amino acids. Per germline, CDR1 MDHEN and CDR2 SYDVKM.

The chain has TRBV1 and TRBJ2-4; TRBD2, as called in the table, went unchecked against the DNA. TRBV1 is recorded as a pseudogene. This CDR3 spans 20 amino acids. The CDR3 nucleotides are TGCACCAGCAGCCAAGTACCGGGACTAGCGGGACTGCTAGCCAAAAACATTCAGTACTTC. Protein sequence: CTSSQVPGLAGLLAKNIQYF.

V usage is TRBV29-1 and J usage is TRBJ2-3; a weak D match, TRBD2 (6 bases). V was pared by 7 bases and J by 0 bases, with 20 bases between. CDR3 length: 16 amino acids. The germline CDR1 and CDR2 sequences are SQVTM and ANQGSEA. CDR3 residues: CSGWGDDSSSTDTQYF. The CDR3, as DNA: TGCAGCGGTTGGGGGGACGACAGCTCCAGCACAGATACGCAGTATTTT.

The gene calls are TRBV7-9 and TRBJ2-1, with 7 nucleotides matching TRBD2. Germline V gene sequence: CDR1 SEHNR, CDR2 FQNEAQ (reference sequence). The CDR3 runs to 18 residues. The ends lost 1 base at V and 5 bases at J; junction bases unmatched: 14. The CDR3 spells CASSLVHDGTNFNNEQFF. In DNA form, the CDR3 reads TGTGCCAGCAGCTTAGTGCACGACGGGACTAACTTTAACAATGAGCAGTTCTTC.

This clone was observed a single time. The chain is built from TRBV4-2 and TRBJ2-7; 12 nucleotides align to TRBD2. The CDR3 has 15 amino acids. J was trimmed by 3 bases and V by 2 bases; bases with no gene match: 2. In germline, CDR1 is LGHNA, CDR2 YNFKEQ. The CDR3 region is CASSQTTSGSYEQYF. CDR3 nucleotides: TGTGCCAGCAGCCAAACGACTAGCGGGAGCTACGAGCAGTACTTC.

This clone was observed once. The V and J genes are TRBV19 and TRBJ1-1; D remains unclear. There are 15 residues in the CDR3. V gave up 7 bases and J gave up 1 base, with 16 bases separating them. The V gene's germline CDR1 is LNHDA and CDR2 SQIVND (reference sequence). The CDR3, as DNA: TGTGCCAGTACCCCTGAGGGAGTACCGAACACTGAAGCTTTCTTT. Amino acids: CASTPEGVPNTEAFF.

V and J are TRBV4-2 and TRBJ2-3; TRBD2 matches at 9 bases. J lost 1 base, V lost 4 bases, and 6 bases had no gene match. This CDR3 has 16 residues. Germline V gene data show CDR1 as LGHNA and CDR2 as YNFKEQ. The CDR3 DNA reads as TGTGCCAGCAGCCTTGTAGCGGGAGTGGGCACAGATACGCAGTATTTT. Protein product: CASSLVAGVGTDTQYF.

The count of this clone is one. The chain recombines TRBV27 with TRBJ2-4; 14 bases fit TRBD2. CDR3 size: 18 residues. Trimming at V came to 2 bases and at J to 0 bases, leaving 3 bases not matched to a gene. Germline values: CDR1 MNHEY, CDR2 SMNVEV (reference sequence). Here the CDR3 DNA reads TGTGCCAGCAGTTTAAGACTAGCGGGAGGGGGAGCCAAAAACATTCAGTACTTC. Translation: CASSLRLAGGGAKNIQYF.